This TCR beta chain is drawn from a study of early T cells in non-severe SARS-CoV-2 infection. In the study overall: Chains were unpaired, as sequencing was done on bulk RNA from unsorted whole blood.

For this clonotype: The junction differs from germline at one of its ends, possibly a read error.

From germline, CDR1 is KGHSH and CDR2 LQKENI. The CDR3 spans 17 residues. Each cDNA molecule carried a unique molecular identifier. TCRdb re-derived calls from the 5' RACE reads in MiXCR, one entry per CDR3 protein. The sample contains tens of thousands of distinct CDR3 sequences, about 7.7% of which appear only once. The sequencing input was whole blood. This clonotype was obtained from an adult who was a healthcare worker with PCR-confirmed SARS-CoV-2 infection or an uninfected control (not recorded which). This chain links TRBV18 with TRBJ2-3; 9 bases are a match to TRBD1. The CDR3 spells CASSPFGQGTSTDTQYF. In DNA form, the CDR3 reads TGCGCCAGCTCCCCATTCGGACAGGGGACAAGCACAGATACGCAGTATTTT.